The next 13 T cell receptor beta chains were all read from a single sample in a study of tumor and adjacent non-tumor tissue in lung cancer (dated by TCRdb to 2016 to 2018). RNA was extracted from bulk unsorted tissue and checked for quality with a NanoDrop ND-1000 and an Agilent 2100. Normal lung samples were distant non-tumor tissue taken more than 3 cm from the tumor edge. To prepare the library, multiplex PCR was applied. The sequencer listed for this sample is Illumina HiSeq 2500. Following protocols modified from ARM-PCR, the researchers constructed TCRbeta libraries through three rounds of nested PCR with primers (Table S4). Clones were called with MiXCR by TCRdb after fastp trimmed the public reads at Q25, and only in-frame beta chains were retained. Each entry is one CDR3 protein sequence, shown with its most common DNA and genes. Present in this sample are 94,000 or so distinct CDR3 sequences, roughly three quarters of which were seen just once. Roughly 22% of the sample belongs to the ten largest clones.

The sequenced sample consisted of distant non-tumor lung tissue. These TCRs come from a woman in her forties or fifties with non-small cell lung cancer.

Worth noting for this clonotype: Germline is not matched at one junction end, which may reflect a read error. The chain uses TRBV28 and TRBJ2-1, with D unclear. Germline CDR1 is MDHEN and CDR2 is SYDVKM. The CDR3 contains 14 residues. Written as DNA, the CDR3 is TGTGCCATCTCTATCATTGGCCGATACAATGAGCAGTTGTTC. This gives the protein CAISIIGRYNEQLF.

In the case of this clonotype: Likely a read error: the CDR3 ends without its conserved phenylalanine or tryptophan. The genes are TRBV7-9 and TRBJ2-2; the match to TRBD1 covers 7 bases. CDR1 is SEHNR and CDR2 is FQNEAQ in the germline V gene (reference sequence). The CDR3 is 15 amino acids. CDR3 protein: CASSQTGSNTGELFL. The CDR3 DNA is TGTGCCAGCAGCCAGACAGGGTCGAACACTGGGGAGCTGTTTCTT.

CDR3 sequence (DNA): TGTACCAATAGCTTAGATTCGGGGACTAACCGGCAGTTCTTC. This codes for CTNSLDSGTNRQFF. The chain combines TRBV11-2 with TRBJ2-1; 7 positions match TRBD2. CDR1 is SGHAT and CDR2 is FQNNGV in the germline V gene. This CDR3 has 14 residues.

At least ten counts were recorded for this clonotype. V is TRBV12-3 or TRBV12-4 and J is TRBJ1-6; weak D call: TRBD1 (5 bases). This CDR3 comprises 15 residues. The germline V and J ends were trimmed by 6 bases and 0 bases, with 9 bases remaining between them. The CDR3 here is CASRQESSYNSPLHF. The CDR3 DNA reads TGTGCCAGCAGACAGGAGAGCTCCTATAATTCACCCCTCCACTTT.

About this clonotype: It is likely a read error, because the conserved phenylalanine at the end of the CDR3 is missing. This chain uses TRBV11-2 with TRBJ2-2; TRBD2 matches 7 bases. Germline CDR1 reads SGHAT; CDR2 reads FQNNGV. CDR3 size: 15 residues. Unmatched junction bases numbered 11, after V lost 7 bases and J lost 6 bases. The chain's CDR3 is CASNLEGGGSGELFS. CDR3 sequence (DNA): TGTGCCAGCAATCTAGAAGGCGGGGGTTCCGGGGAGCTGTTTTCT.

With regard to this clonotype: One junction end does not reproduce the germline sequence, and a read error may be involved. The gene calls are TRBV7-9 and TRBJ2-5; D call uncertain. The CDR3 spans 14 residues. CDR1 is SEHNR, CDR2 FQNEAQ, per germline (reference sequence). The CDR3 sequence is CASSLGQPFETRCF. The CDR3 DNA sequence: TGTGCCAGCAGCTTAGGGCAGCCCTTCGAGACCCGGTGCTTC.

This clonotype was counted many times. CDR3 sequence reads: CASSAGDTDTQYF. In DNA, the CDR3 is TGTGCCAGCAGTGCGGGAGACACAGATACGCAGTATTTT. The rearrangement uses TRBV6-4 and TRBJ2-3; D perhaps matches TRBD2 (6 bases). With 4 bases removed from V and 2 bases from J, the gap between germline ends came to 7 bases. CDR3 size: 13 residues. CDR1 and CDR2 from the germline V gene are MRHNA and SNTAGT.

Of note for this clonotype: The conserved closing phenylalanine or tryptophan is absent in this CDR3, likely reflecting a read error. The chain recombines TRBV4-1 with TRBJ2-2, with a weak D call TRBD1 (6 bases). V was shortened by 0 bases and J by 7 bases, with 18 bases between the two germline ends. Germline CDR1 and CDR2: MGHRA and YSYEKL. CDR3 size: 17 residues. CDR3 sequence reads: CASSQEGSTGPSGELFI. The CDR3 DNA reads as TGCGCCAGCAGCCAAGAGGGCTCGACAGGTCCCAGCGGGGAGCTGTTTATT.

Points on this clonotype: An end of the junction does not agree with germline; a read error may underlie this. The CDR3 spells CASSLSRSGAKVLTF. The CDR3 nucleotides are TGTGCTAGCAGCCTCAGTCGCTCTGGGGCCAAGGTCCTGACATTC. The chain has TRBV4-2 and TRBJ2-6; a weak D match, TRBD1 (5 bases). The CDR3 spans 15 residues. The germline gives CDR1 LGHNA, CDR2 YNFKEQ.

About this clonotype: A read error is likely, as this CDR3 ends without the conserved phenylalanine or tryptophan. The chain combines TRBV12-3 or TRBV12-4 with TRBJ1-2; TRBD1 is a possible D gene (6 bases). Trimming took off 9 bases at V and 5 bases at J, with 19 bases between the two ends. CDR3 length: 14 amino acids. The CDR3 DNA is TGTGCCAGTAGTCCCGGGACACAGTCTTATGGCTACACCTTG. This sequence encodes CASSPGTQSYGYTL.

This sequence joins TRBV20-1 and TRBJ2-5; perhaps D is TRBD1 or TRBD2 (5 bases each). V gave up 2 bases and J gave up 5 bases, with 15 bases separating them. Germline CDR1 and CDR2: DFQATT and SNEGSKA (reference sequence). The CDR3 extends over 14 amino acids. The CDR3 coding sequence is TGCAGTGCTAGACCGGGGCTAGGGGTCGAGACCCAGTACTTC. Its translation is CSARPGLGVETQYF.

The V call is TRBV6-5, the J call TRBJ2-1, with D hard to call. The CDR3 loop spans 14 amino acids. V was shortened by 5 bases and J by 14 bases, with 22 bases between the two germline ends. Germline CDR1 is MNHEY and CDR2 is SVGAGI. The CDR3 DNA reads as TGTGCCAGCAGTACGTACCTAGATCGGGCCGAAGAGTTCTTC. Protein sequence: CASSTYLDRAEEFF.

The rearrangement joins TRBV29-1 to TRBJ2-1; the D gene is possibly TRBD1 (5 bases). V lost 5 bases to trimming and J lost 4 bases, with 12 bases between them. CDR3 length: 13 amino acids. CDR1 SQVTM and CDR2 ANQGSEA come from the germline V gene. In DNA, the CDR3 is TGCAGCGTTACTGGCAGGGATTACAATGAGCAGTTCTTC. It encodes CSVTGRDYNEQFF.